Presented here are 17 T cell receptor beta chains from one specimen sequenced in a study of spatial heterogeneity in lung cancer. As to time point: sample taken at primary tumor resection. These receptors' targets are unknown. From the 5' RACE reads, TCRdb called clonotypes with MiXCR, one entry per CDR3 protein. The repertoire holds some 4,800 distinct CDR3 sequences, almost 8.5% seen once, with about 16% in the top ten. Study conclusions and caveats: In tumors, expanded intratumoral alpha and beta TCR counts tracked mutation counts.

Sequencing used lung tumor tissue, obtained at surgery. The receptors shown here come from a female donor with early-stage non-small cell lung cancer.

This clonotype has just a few counts. The chain joins TRBV4-1 to TRBJ2-7; D might be TRBD2 (6 bases). The CDR3 sequence is 16 residues long. From germline, CDR1 is MGHRA and CDR2 YSYEKL. Trimming took off 0 bases at V and 3 bases at J, with 15 bases between the two ends. CDR3 loop: CASSQDLKLDYYEQYF. CDR3 bases: TGCGCCAGCAGCCAAGATCTTAAACTGGACTACTACGAGCAGTACTTC.

The sample holds a few counts of this clonotype. The rearrangement uses TRBV29-1 and TRBJ2-3; weak D call: TRBD2 (5 bases). Per germline, CDR1 SQVTM and CDR2 ANQGSEA. V was trimmed by 3 bases and J by 1 base, leaving 8 bases between them. CDR3 size: 13 residues. The CDR3 loop is CSVDSGGTDTQYF. The DNA for the CDR3 is TGCAGCGTTGATTCCGGGGGCACAGATACGCAGTATTTT.

The chain recombines TRBV12-5 with TRBJ1-2, with a tentative D call TRBD1 (5 bases). CDR3 length: 12 amino acids. V was cut by 7 bases and J by 4 bases, with 10 bases left in between. CDR1 LGHNT and CDR2 FRNRAP come from the germline V gene. The CDR3 protein is CASARDFYGYTF. CDR3 nucleotides: TGTGCTAGTGCCAGGGACTTCTATGGCTACACCTTC.

This clonotype has a handful of counts. The V call is TRBV25-1, the J call TRBJ1-1, with D maybe TRBD1 (5 bases). CDR3 length equals 14 residues. Germline CDR1 is MGHDK and CDR2 is SYGVNS. V lost 3 bases to trimming and J lost 4 bases, with 12 bases between them. The CDR3 coding sequence is TGTGCCAGCAGTGAGTTCCGGGGGGGCACTGAAGCTTTCTTT. This sequence encodes CASSEFRGGTEAFF.

The chain is built from TRBV13 and TRBJ1-1, with 8 bases matching TRBD1. Germline V gene sequence: CDR1 PRHDT, CDR2 FYEKMQ (reference sequence). The CDR3 length is 15 residues. Trimming at V came to 5 bases and at J to 4 bases, leaving 9 bases not matched to a gene. The CDR3 is CASSGQGLPSTEAFF. The CDR3 DNA reads as TGTGCCAGCAGCGGACAGGGCCTACCCAGCACTGAAGCTTTCTTT.

This chain uses TRBV5-1 with TRBJ2-3; D gene ambiguous. Germline V gene sequence: CDR1 SGHRS, CDR2 YFSETQ. V gave up 6 bases and J gave up 0 bases, with 11 bases separating them. This CDR3 region has 14 residues. The CDR3 bases are TGCGCCAGCAACCTCCCTTCTAGCACAGATACGCAGTATTTT. Translating gives CASNLPSSTDTQYF.

The chain joins TRBV29-1 to TRBJ1-2; D may be TRBD1 (5 bases). V shed 3 bases and J shed 3 bases, with 8 bases lying between them. Germline CDR1 SQVTM, CDR2 ANQGSEA. The CDR3 has 12 residues. CDR3 amino acids: CSVEGLDYGYTF. The CDR3 coding sequence is TGCAGCGTTGAGGGGCTGGACTATGGCTACACCTTC.

By sample share, this clonotype is medium-sized. The J gene is TRBJ1-1, the V gene TRBV6-2 or TRBV6-3; D gene uncertain. The CDR3 spans 13 residues. Germline V gene sequence: CDR1 MNHEY, CDR2 SVGEGT. With 4 bases removed from V and 3 bases from J, the gap between germline ends came to 9 bases. The CDR3 loop reads CASSFGQYTEAFF. The CDR3 coding sequence is TGTGCCAGCAGTTTTGGCCAATACACTGAAGCTTTCTTT.

By share of the sample, this clonotype is large (0.1 to 1%). A junction end diverges from the germline sequence, so it may reflect a read error. This rearrangement joins TRBV2 to TRBJ2-5, with D possibly called TRBD1 or TRBD2 (5 bases each). The CDR3 has 8 amino acids. The germline V gene has CDR1 SNHLY and CDR2 FYNNEI. CDR3 sequence: CAITGAHF. CDR3 sequence (DNA): TGTGCGATAACCGGGGCCCACTTC.

This clonotype is medium-sized by share. The J gene is TRBJ2-7, the V gene TRBV7-6; D is undetermined. Trimming pared 0 bases from V and 7 bases from J, leaving 7 bases between. Germline assignment: CDR1 SGHVS and CDR2 FNYEAQ. The CDR3 length is 12 residues. The CDR3 protein is CASSLALGEQYF. The CDR3 nucleotides read TGTGCCAGCAGCTTAGCCCTCGGTGAGCAGTACTTC. Looking up the rest from reference TRBV7-6 and TRBJ2-7 gives the full variable domain: GAGVSQSPRYKVTKRGQDVALRCDPISGHVSLYWYRQALGQGPEFLTYFNYEAQQDKSGLPNDRFSAERPEGSISTLTIQRTEQRDSAMYRCASSLALGEQYFGPGTRLTVT.

This chain uses TRBV13 with TRBJ1-1; D call uncertain. Germline V gene lookup returns CDR1 PRHDT and CDR2 FYEKMQ (reference sequence). CDR3 length: 14 amino acids. V dropped 4 bases and J dropped 1 base, with 10 bases sitting between them. The CDR3 DNA sequence: TGTGCCAGCAGCTCCATCGACGGGAACACTGAAGCTTTCTTT. Its protein product is CASSSIDGNTEAFF.

This clonotype is medium-sized. This sequence joins TRBV2 and TRBJ1-6; D is perhaps TRBD1 (5 bases). The length of the CDR3 is 14 residues. The germline V and J ends were trimmed by 8 bases and 6 bases, with 14 bases remaining between them. Germline CDR1 SNHLY, CDR2 FYNNEI. DNA for the CDR3: TGTGCCAGCGGGGGAGCGACGCCTAATTCACCCCTCCACTTT. This gives the protein CASGGATPNSPLHF.

In this sample, this clonotype is medium-sized. The V gene is TRBV19, the J gene TRBJ2-7; 8 positions agree with TRBD2. The germline gives CDR1 LNHDA, CDR2 SQIVND (reference sequence). V lost 3 bases and J lost 2; bases outside the gene matches: 6. The CDR3 runs to 15 residues. CDR3 residues: CASSIGRGDAYEQYF. CDR3 bases: TGTGCCAGTAGTATCGGGCGGGGGGACGCCTACGAGCAGTACTTC.

This clonotype was seen only a few times. This rearrangement joins TRBV3-1 to TRBJ1-2, with unresolved D. V dropped 3 bases and J dropped 1 base, with 6 bases sitting between them. The CDR3 is 13 residues long. Germline assignment: CDR1 LGHDT and CDR2 YNNKEL (reference sequence). The CDR3 loop reads CASSQQNNYGYTF. CDR3 nucleotide sequence: TGTGCCAGCAGCCAGCAGAATAACTATGGCTACACCTTC.

This clonotype came up a few times. V is TRBV3-1 and J is TRBJ2-7; D could derive from TRBD1 or TRBD2 (7 bases each). V lost 3 bases and J lost 4, with 16 bases in between. Germline CDR1 reads LGHDT; CDR2 reads YNNKEL (reference sequence). The CDR3 consists of 15 residues. The CDR3: CASSQERQGGYEQYF. In DNA, the CDR3 is TGTGCCAGCAGCCAGGAGAGGCAGGGGGGGTACGAGCAGTACTTC.

V usage is TRBV29-1 and J usage is TRBJ2-7, with TRBD1 identical over 7 bases. The CDR3 has 10 amino acids. V dropped 7 bases and J dropped 6; count of bases not matched to a gene: 3. From germline, CDR1 is SQVTM and CDR2 ANQGSEA. CDR3 coding DNA: TGCAGCGCCGGGACAGTCGAGCAGTACTTC. This gives the protein CSAGTVEQYF.

Within the sample, this clonotype is medium-sized. V is TRBV28 and J is TRBJ2-6; the match to TRBD2 covers 7 bases. V gave up 6 bases and J gave up 2 bases; unmatched junction bases: 13. The CDR3 runs to 18 residues. CDR1 MDHEN and CDR2 SYDVKM come from the germline V gene. The CDR3 loop reads CASRPSGTLWAGANVLTF. CDR3 nucleotide sequence: TGTGCCAGCAGGCCGAGCGGGACCCTTTGGGCTGGGGCCAACGTCCTGACTTTC.